Below are 15 T cell receptor beta chains sequenced from a single sample in a study of OX40 agonist ivuxolimab in advanced cancers. Only in-frame clones appear in the TCRdb table, and some are missing; sequencing was by immunoSEQ multiplex PCR. Among over 25,000 clones, 81% were seen once, and the ten largest hold about 30%. The source material was CD4+ or CD8+ T cells sorted from blood, sampled in a trial of the OX40 agonist ivuxolimab. These receptors originate from an adult with an advanced solid tumor such as melanoma, head and neck, liver or kidney cancer.

Only one count was recorded for this clone. The rearrangement uses TRBV28 and TRBJ2-2; D unclear. Germline values: CDR1 MDHEN, CDR2 SYDVKM. The CDR3 totals 12 residues. V was pared by 9 bases and J by 7 bases, with 12 bases between. CDR3 in DNA: TGTGCCAGTGGTTCAGATATCGGGGAGCTGTTTTTT. As protein: CASGSDIGELFF.

In this sample, this clone turned up once. The chain couples TRBV5-1 to TRBJ2-2; 7 bases map to TRBD1. CDR3 size: 15 residues. In germline, CDR1 is SGHRS, CDR2 YFSETQ. V was pared by 5 bases and J by 6 bases, with 10 bases of the junction left unmatched. The CDR3 region is CASRGQLGMPGELFF. For the CDR3, the DNA is TGCGCCAGCAGGGGACAGTTAGGGATGCCCGGGGAGCTGTTTTTT.

This clone was recorded only once. The chain links TRBV11-2 to TRBJ2-5, with 7 bases that match TRBD2. From germline, CDR1 is SGHAT and CDR2 FQNNGV. CDR3 size: 16 residues. The ends lost 2 bases at V and 3 bases at J; junction bases unmatched: 9. The CDR3 DNA is TGTGCCAGCAGCTTATCAGGGCTAGCGGAAAAAGAGACCCAGTACTTC. Its translation is CASSLSGLAEKETQYF.

The V call is TRBV4-1, the J call TRBJ1-2, with D unclear. The CDR3 is made up of 12 amino acids. V lost 3 bases to trimming and J lost 3 bases, with 5 bases between them. Germline-derived CDR1 and CDR2 are MGHRA and YSYEKL. This CDR3 is CASSQRYYGYTF. CDR3 DNA sequence: TGCGCCAGCAGCCAGCGATACTATGGCTACACCTTC.

The V gene is TRBV5-5, the J gene TRBJ2-1, with D maybe TRBD1 (6 bases). V was cut by 0 bases and J by 4 bases, with 20 bases left in between. This CDR3 is built from 18 residues. Germline assignment: CDR1 SGHKS and CDR2 YYEKEE (reference sequence). In DNA, the CDR3 is TGTGCCAGCAGCTTGGCAGCCCGGGACATTTATAGATACAATGAGCAGTTCTTC. Its protein product is CASSLAARDIYRYNEQFF.

The chain recombines TRBV28 with TRBJ2-7; 10 nucleotides match TRBD1. Germline V gene lookup returns CDR1 MDHEN and CDR2 SYDVKM. V shed 5 bases and J 5 bases; nucleotides not matched to a gene: 6. The CDR3 consists of 14 residues. For the CDR3, the DNA is TGTGCCAGCAGTCCGGGACAGGGGCTCCACGAGCAGTACTTC. Its translation: CASSPGQGLHEQYF.

The V gene is TRBV9, the J gene TRBJ2-2; the match to TRBD2 covers 13 bases. CDR3 length: 17 amino acids. The junction had 5 bases not matched to a gene; V was cut back by 3 bases and J by 3 bases. Germline-derived CDR1 and CDR2 are SGDLS and YYNGEE. Written as DNA, the CDR3 is TGTGCCAGCAGCGCGTCACTAGCGGGAGGGGACACCGGGGAGCTGTTTTTT. Protein sequence: CASSASLAGGDTGELFF. The entire variable domain, with the rest obtained from reference TRBV9 and TRBJ2-2, is as follows: DSGVTQTPKHLITATGQRVTLRCSPRSGDLSVYWYQQSLDQGLQFLIQYYNGEERAKGNILERFSAQQFPDLHSELNLSSLELGDSALYFCASSASLAGGDTGELFFGEGSRLTVL.

The genes are TRBV7-8 and TRBJ2-5, with 9 bases fitting TRBD2. The J segment lost 5 bases and the V segment lost 4 bases, leaving 14 bases of the junction unmatched. The CDR3 has 17 residues. Per germline, CDR1 SGHVS and CDR2 FQNEAQ. CDR3 coding DNA: TGTGCCAGCAGCTCTTGGGCCTTGCGGGAGGGCAGGGAGACCCAGTACTTC. Its protein product is CASSSWALREGRETQYF.

The rearrangement uses TRBV2 and TRBJ2-3, with 9 bases aligning to TRBD2. CDR1 is SNHLY and CDR2 is FYNNEI in the germline V gene. Germline trimming cut 8 bases from V and 3 bases from J; bases unmatched to any gene: 3. This CDR3 is 13 amino acids long. The CDR3 sequence: CASWLAGTDTQYF. CDR3 DNA sequence: TGTGCCAGCTGGCTAGCGGGAACAGATACGCAGTATTTT.

This sequence joins TRBV10-2 and TRBJ2-1; D might be TRBD2 (6 bases). The CDR3 has 15 residues. Germline V CDR1 and CDR2: WSHSY, SAAADI. Trimming took off 0 bases at V and 4 bases at J, with 10 bases between the two ends. In DNA form, the CDR3 reads TGCGCCAGCAGTGAGTCGACTAGGAATTACAATGAGCAGTTCTTC. It specifies CASSESTRNYNEQFF.

The chain couples TRBV7-9 to TRBJ2-5; a weak D match, TRBD1 (5 bases). This CDR3 region has 13 residues. V dropped 8 bases and J dropped 1 base, with 11 bases sitting between them. Germline assignment: CDR1 SEHNR and CDR2 FQNEAQ (reference sequence). The CDR3 loop reads CASEGVAQETQYF. The CDR3 bases are TGTGCCAGCGAAGGGGTGGCCCAAGAGACCCAGTACTTC.

This chain uses TRBV7-9 with TRBJ2-5; 11 bases fit TRBD2. CDR1 and CDR2 from the germline V gene are SEHNR and FQNEAQ (reference sequence). The CDR3 totals 16 residues. V lost 4 bases and J lost 2; bases outside the gene matches: 6. CDR3 sequence reads: CASSSMTSGVQETQYF. The CDR3 nucleotides are TGTGCCAGCAGCTCTATGACTAGCGGGGTTCAAGAGACCCAGTACTTC.

The V gene is TRBV7-6, the J gene TRBJ2-6; 10 bases fit TRBD1. The V gene end was trimmed by 5 bases and the J gene end by 2 bases; junction bases not matched to a gene: 0. The CDR3 length is 15 residues. Germline assignment: CDR1 SGHVS and CDR2 FNYEAQ. DNA for the CDR3: TGTGCCAGCAGCGGGACAGGGGCTGGGGCCAACGTCCTGACTTTC. Translated: CASSGTGAGANVLTF.

This chain connects TRBV15 to TRBJ2-7, with D unresolved. V gave up 3 bases and J gave up 2 bases, with 14 bases separating them. Per germline, CDR1 LNHNV and CDR2 YYDKDF (reference sequence). The CDR3 sequence is 15 residues long. In DNA form, the CDR3 reads TGTGCCACCAGCAGCCCGAGCTCCGGTACCTACGAGCAGTACTTC. Translating it yields CATSSPSSGTYEQYF.

This chain connects TRBV27 to TRBJ2-1, with unresolved D. Trimming stripped 3 bases from V and 7 bases from J, with 10 bases between. Germline V gives CDR1 MNHEY, CDR2 SMNVEV (reference sequence). CDR3 length equals 13 residues. CDR3 loop: CASSFSRVNEQFF. The CDR3 nucleotides are TGTGCCAGCAGTTTCTCAAGGGTGAATGAGCAGTTCTTC.